Below are 8 T cell receptor beta chains sequenced from a single sample in a study of shared clonotypes between healthy human individuals (dated by TCRdb to 2018 to 2021). CD8 naive samples were CD45RO-negative cells positively selected for CCR7, giving a CD45RA+CCR7+ population that excluded TemRA cells. The library was made by the immunoSEQ multiplex PCR assay. TCRdb carries this immuneACCESS record with in-frame sequences only. Its versions omit some clonotypes, under half of them owing to an unresolved V gene in the studies checked, with the rest unexplained. A total of about 2.2 million clones appear in this sample, 80% to 95% of them only once. The top ten clonotypes cover about 1.7% of the sample. The specimen was naive CD8+ T cells from PBMCs. In the paper's terms, the cell subset or site label means: CD45RA+CCR7+. Source of these receptors: a man aged 18 to 29 in good health. Some clones in this sample may be carry-over from other donors' samples.

The rearrangement uses TRBV5-4 and TRBJ2-7, with D perhaps matching TRBD1 or TRBD2 (5 bases each). This CDR3 contains 14 residues. Germline V gives CDR1 SGHNT, CDR2 YYREEE (reference sequence). V was shortened by 5 bases and J by 7 bases, with 19 bases between the two germline ends. CDR3: CASSQGPPGREQYF. The CDR3 nucleotides are TGTGCCAGCAGTCAGGGACCCCCGGGTCGGGAGCAGTACTTC.

The V call is TRBV15, the J call TRBJ1-2; 9 bases agree with TRBD1. Germline lookup yields CDR1 LNHNV and CDR2 YYDKDF (reference sequence). Trimming cost V 0 bases and J 4 bases; bases outside gene matches: 9. The CDR3 is made up of 17 amino acids. For the CDR3, the DNA is TGTGCCACCAGCAGAGACGAACCGGGACAGGGTGGCTATGGCTACACCTTC. This sequence encodes CATSRDEPGQGGYGYTF. The full variable domain, with the rest looked up from reference TRBV15 and TRBJ1-2, is DAMVIQNPRYQVTQFGKPVTLSCSQTLNHNVMYWYQQKSSQAPKLLFHYYDKDFNNEADTPDNFQSRRPNTSFCFLDIRSPGLGDTAMYLCATSRDEPGQGGYGYTFGSGTRLTVV.

Here the CDR3 reads CASGTSGGGDEQYF. CDR3 DNA: TGTGCCAGCGGAACCTCAGGGGGCGGAGACGAGCAGTACTTC. The V gene is TRBV27, the J gene TRBJ2-7; 8 bases match TRBD1. Trimming took 8 bases from V and 5 from J; bases not matched to a gene: 11. Germline values: CDR1 MNHEY, CDR2 SMNVEV (reference sequence). CDR3 length: 14 residues.

The chain is built from TRBV30 and TRBJ1-1; D unresolved. CDR1 is GTSNPN and CDR2 is SVGIG in the germline V gene (reference sequence). Trimming removed 3 bases from V and 5 bases from J, with 4 bases in between. CDR3 length equals 10 residues. The CDR3 spells CAWRSTEAFF. The CDR3 bases are TGTGCCTGGAGAAGTACTGAAGCTTTCTTT.

This chain links TRBV9 with TRBJ1-4; D may be TRBD1 (6 bases). The CDR3 extends over 12 amino acids. The V end lost 4 bases, the J end lost 8 bases, and 9 bases lay between the germline ends. Germline lookup yields CDR1 SGDLS and CDR2 YYNGEE. The CDR3 DNA reads as TGTGCCAGCAGCCCTGGACAGGAAAAACTGTTTTTT. Residues: CASSPGQEKLFF.

This clone was counted once. The V call is TRBV7-3, the J call TRBJ2-1, with unresolved D. Trimming left V 5 bases short and J 6 bases short, with 8 bases between. The CDR3 length is 12 residues. Germline V gene data show CDR1 as SGHTA and CDR2 as FQGTGA. The CDR3 loop reads CASSATPNEQFF. The CDR3 nucleotides are TGTGCCAGCAGCGCAACCCCCAATGAGCAGTTCTTC. Complete variable domain (other parts from reference TRBV7-3 and TRBJ2-1): GAGVSQTPSNKVTEKGKYVELRCDPISGHTALYWYRQSLGQGPEFLIYFQGTGAADDSGLPNDRFFAVRPEGSVSTLKIQRTERGDSAVYLCASSATPNEQFFGPGTRLTVL.

The chain combines TRBV6-1 with TRBJ2-7; a weak D match, TRBD2 (5 bases). The CDR3 has 14 amino acids. Per germline, CDR1 MNHNS and CDR2 SASEGT. V lost 2 bases and J 3 bases, leaving 11 bases between the germline ends. CDR3: CASSELGSYYEQYF. Written as DNA, the CDR3 is TGTGCCAGCAGTGAACTGGGGAGCTACTACGAGCAGTACTTC.

This chain connects TRBV30 to TRBJ1-1, with TRBD1 identical over 8 bases. The CDR3 has 12 residues. CDR1 is GTSNPN, CDR2 SVGIG, per germline (reference sequence). The CDR3 sequence: CASGGWGTEAFF. The CDR3, as DNA: TGTGCGTCAGGGGGCTGGGGCACTGAAGCTTTCTTT.